Below, one T cell receptor (beta chain) is given with its context. The data stem from a study of control samples from healthy donors and cancer patients. Assay used: immunoSEQ multiplex PCR; TCRdb lists only in-frame clones, some missing. The sample holds about 48,000 clones, 93% seen once. The germline gives CDR1 MDHEN, CDR2 SYDVKM. The CDR3 has 13 amino acids. The germline V and J ends were trimmed by 6 bases and 7 bases, with 16 bases remaining between them. The sample was PBMCs. The source is a woman in her forties or fifties with head and neck cancer. This chain joins TRBV28 and TRBJ2-7; D is possibly TRBD1 (6 bases). CDR3 loop: CASRLGQLKEQYF. CDR3 nucleotides: TGTGCCAGCAGACTCGGACAGTTGAAGGAGCAGTACTTC.